This T cell receptor beta chain was sequenced during a study of identical twins (TCRdb year 2016). As for the study more broadly: TCR alpha and beta repertoires from monozygotic twins, unrelated adults of various ages and cord blood were deep-sequenced to test whether fetal clonotypes persist. Replicate twin experiments were performed at different times using different library preparation protocols to rule out contamination. Overall study results and their limits: Compared with coincidental sharing between unrelated individuals, out-of-frame TCR alpha sequences shared between twins had an excess of sequences with low generation probability. Zero-insertion analyses could be partly confounded by invariant T cells such as MAIT and iNKT, although diverse VJ usage argued against such confounding for most clonotypes. Fewer insertions were carried by abundant cord blood beta clonotypes; a weaker similar trend was observed in young adult naive repertoires, while no such trend was observed in memory repertoires. Excess twin sharing in beta out-of-frame sequences was weaker because fewer shared sequences lowered the signal-to-noise ratio. In monozygotic twins, out-of-frame TCR alpha sharing was systematically underestimated by recombination models, although the models agreed with sharing between unrelated individuals. Because the same donors could not be followed over many years, the conclusions relied on cross-sectional statistical analysis.

The CDR3 contains 14 residues, cysteine and phenylalanine counted. The retained sequence is limited to the CDR3, 42 bases, with the frame set at the first base. Here V drops 4 bases and J drops 10 bases, and the junction holds 4 bases not matched to any gene. The germline V gene provides CDR1 MNHEY and CDR2 SVGEGT. Only healthy Caucasian donors were included. The twin cohort comprised three pairs of female monozygotic twins, all aged roughly 18 to 30 years. Positive isolation kits from Invitrogen were used to isolate the CD4+ and CD8+ T cell populations. Receptor libraries were prepared by 5' RACE. Sequencing took place on an Illumina HiSeq 2000. A universal primer binding site was added through template switching, and the final cDNA carried a unique molecular identifier so that TCR cDNA molecules could be counted accurately. First-strand cDNA for TCR alpha and beta chains was synthesized from specific primers in the conserved constant-segment region. To control for contamination, each cDNA library was double barcoded with a SMART-Mk sample barcode plus Illumina barcodes. Two successive PCR steps introduced TruSeq adapter sequences along with Illumina sample barcodes. The Illumina HiSeq platform was used with custom primers to sequence TCR alpha and beta cDNA libraries. Per the source publication's procedure: MiGEC processed the raw reads to extract unique molecular identifiers, while MiXCR was used to determine the CDR3 positions. Recombination models were inferred per individual with the repgenHMM and IGoR tools using an EM algorithm. Shared clonotype analysis was performed with the tcR package in R, normalizing sharing by the product of cloneset sizes. To study raw recombination without the effects of thymic and clonal selection, out-of-frame nonproductive sequences were analyzed. The public reads were reprocessed in TCRdb via fastp at Q25 and MiXCR, keeping in-frame beta chains. Duplicate CDR3 protein sequences are folded into a single record with the most common DNA and genes. The V and J calls here are based on TCRdb, not the publication. This sample gives roughly 500,000 distinct CDR3 sequences in total; 22% of them show up just once. Together, the top ten hold 0.8% to 1% of the sample.

On this clonotype itself: What this receptor recognizes is not known. There are no base qualities to consult, and no much larger clone falls within one base.

These data were also filed under a second study, of T cells expressing NK-cell markers. The second investigation adds: TCR beta-chain repertoires were profiled in sorted CD3+CD56+NKG2C+, CD3+CD56+NKG2C- and CD3+CD56-NKG2C+ T-cell subsets from eight donors. Seven of the eight sequenced donors were HCMV-seropositive and one was HCMV-seronegative. To restrict sorting to alphabetaTCR-expressing T cells, an anti-gammadeltaTCR antibody was added in several experiments. In six donors, the dominant CD3+CD56+NKG2C+ clonotypes were among the top 10 CD8+ clonotypes and accounted for about 1.0-7.5% of CD8+ T cells. Those dominant clonotypes were again the most abundant among CD3+CD56-NKG2C+ cells in a few donors, at roughly 28.3-65%. Whether the expanded NKG2C-expressing T cell clones were specific for HCMV antigens remained unclear. The study sequenced eight donors, all healthy volunteers chosen at random: three men and five women. A commercial ELISA kit detecting HCMV-specific IgG in serum was used to determine HCMV serostatus. MIGEC was used to demultiplex reads and group reads by UMI, and MiTCR was used to assemble and quantify clonotypes. To exclude erroneous sequences, only TCR cDNA sequences supported by at least two reads were retained. Downstream repertoire analysis used the tcR package, and clonotypes were matched across fractions by CDR3 nucleotide sequence plus V segment. VDJmatch was used to annotate antigen specificity against VDJdb, with one amino acid substitution in CDR3 allowed.

This clonotype was obtained from a woman aged 18-29 years in good health. Sequencing was performed on CD4+ T cells sorted from blood. This sequence uses TRBV6-2 or TRBV6-3 and TRBJ2-4, and 13 junction bases match TRBD2. DNA sequence: TGTGCCAGCAGTTTGAGACTAGCGGGAGGAATTCAGTACTTC. Translated, this gives CASSLRLAGGIQYF.